This T cell receptor (beta chain) derives from a study of blood T cell repertoires in COVID-19. Study information: Both acute and convalescent COVID-19 samples were obtained from the United States, Italy and Spain.

Germline CDR1 SGHVS, CDR2 FNYEAQ. This CDR3 has 15 amino acids. Trimming removed 0 bases from V and 6 bases from J, with 12 bases in between. In the original processing: Using reference gene primer amplification, nucleated cell counts were estimated. Generated by immunoSEQ multiplex PCR, the TCRdb table keeps only in-frame clones and is missing some. V and J calls and clone size are those listed in that table; D and trimming were worked out from the DNA. This table holds 20,000 to 30,000 clones, 85% to 90% found once. The source material was peripheral blood. This chain links TRBV7-6 with TRBJ2-1; perhaps TRBD2 as D (5 bases). The TCR sequence derives from a woman older than 75 with acute or convalescent COVID-19. DNA of the CDR3: TGTGCCAGCAGCTTAGCCCCAGCGGACTCCAATGAGCAGTTCTTC. It specifies CASSLAPADSNEQFF.